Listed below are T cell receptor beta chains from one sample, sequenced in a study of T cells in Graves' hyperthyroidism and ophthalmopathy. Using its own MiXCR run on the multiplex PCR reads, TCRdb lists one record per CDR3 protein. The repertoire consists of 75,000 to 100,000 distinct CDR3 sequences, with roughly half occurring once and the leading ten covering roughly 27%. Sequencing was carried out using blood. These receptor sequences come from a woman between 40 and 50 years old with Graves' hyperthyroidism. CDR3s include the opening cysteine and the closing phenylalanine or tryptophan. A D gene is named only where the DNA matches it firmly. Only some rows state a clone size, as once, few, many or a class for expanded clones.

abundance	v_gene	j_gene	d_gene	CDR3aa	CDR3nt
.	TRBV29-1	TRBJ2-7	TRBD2	CSVMRLAGAYEQYF	TGCAGCGTCATGAGACTAGCGGGAGCGTACGAGCAGTACTTC
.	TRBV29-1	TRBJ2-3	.	CSFDLNDRAQYF	TGCAGCTTTGACCTAAACGATCGGGCGCAGTATTTT
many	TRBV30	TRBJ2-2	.	CAWSVGGSGELFF	TGTGCCTGGAGTGTTGGGGGTTCCGGGGAGCTGTTTTTT
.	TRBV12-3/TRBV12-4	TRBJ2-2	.	CASSLAGGSAGELFF	TGTGCCAGCAGTTTAGCGGGGGGTTCGGCCGGGGAGCTGTTTTTT
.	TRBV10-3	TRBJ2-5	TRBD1	CAISESGGQGTQYF	TGTGCCATCAGTGAGTCGGGAGGACAGGGGACCCAGTACTTC
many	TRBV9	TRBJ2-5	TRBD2	CASSGASGSLETQYF	TGTGCCAGCAGCGGGGCTAGCGGGAGTCTAGAGACCCAGTACTTC
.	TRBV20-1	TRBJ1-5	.	CSASGLAGVSYEHF	TGCAGTGCTAGCGGACTAGCGGGAGTCTCCTACGAGCATTTT
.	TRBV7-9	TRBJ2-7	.	CASSLGGDIYEQYF	TGTGCCAGCAGCTTAGGGGGAGATATCTACGAGCAGTACTTC
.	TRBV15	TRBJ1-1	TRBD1	CATSRVAHPTGGTEAFF	TGTGCCACCAGCAGAGTGGCTCACCCTACAGGGGGCACTGAAGCTTTCTTT
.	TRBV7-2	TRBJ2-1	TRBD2	CASSAGLAGDHEQFF	TGTGCCAGCAGCGCCGGACTAGCGGGAGACCATGAGCAGTTCTTC
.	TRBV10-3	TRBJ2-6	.	CASSESVFRQSGANVLTF	TGTGCCAGCAGTGAATCCGTCTTCCGACAGTCTGGGGCCAACGTCCTGACTTTC
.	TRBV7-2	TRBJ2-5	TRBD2	CASSSRRVAGVRETQYF	TGTGCCAGCAGCTCCCGTAGGGTAGCGGGAGTCAGGGAGACCCAGTACTTC
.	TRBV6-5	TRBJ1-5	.	CASRFQPLGNQPQHF	TGTGCCAGCAGATTTCAGCCGCTAGGCAATCAGCCCCAGCATTTT
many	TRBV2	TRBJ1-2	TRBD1	CASSGTGGPYGYTF	TGTGCCAGCAGCGGGACAGGGGGCCCCTATGGCTACACCTTC
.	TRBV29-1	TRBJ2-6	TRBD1	CSVTGTGRGGANVLTF	TGCAGCGTGACCGGGACAGGTCGGGGGGGGGCCAACGTCCTGACTTTC
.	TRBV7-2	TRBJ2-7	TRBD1	CASSPPDRGNYEQYF	TGTGCCAGCTCCCCCCCCGACAGGGGGAACTACGAGCAGTACTTC
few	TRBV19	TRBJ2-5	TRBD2	CASSMHGRRETQYF	TGTGCCAGTAGTATGCACGGGAGGAGAGAGACCCAGTACTTC